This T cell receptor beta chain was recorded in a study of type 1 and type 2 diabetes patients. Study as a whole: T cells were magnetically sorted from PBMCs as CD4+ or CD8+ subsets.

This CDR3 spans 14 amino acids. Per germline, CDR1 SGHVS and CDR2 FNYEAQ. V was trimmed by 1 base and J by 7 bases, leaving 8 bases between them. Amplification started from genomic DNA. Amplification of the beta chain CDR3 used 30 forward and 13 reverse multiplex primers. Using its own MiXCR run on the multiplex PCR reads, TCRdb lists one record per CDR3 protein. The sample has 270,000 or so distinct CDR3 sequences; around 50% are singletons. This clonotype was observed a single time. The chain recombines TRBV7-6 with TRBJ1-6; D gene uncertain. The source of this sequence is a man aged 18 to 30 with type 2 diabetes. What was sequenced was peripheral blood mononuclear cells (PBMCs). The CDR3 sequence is CASSLGGLNSPLHF. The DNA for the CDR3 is TGTGCCAGCAGCTTAGGTGGCCTGAATTCACCCCTCCACTTT. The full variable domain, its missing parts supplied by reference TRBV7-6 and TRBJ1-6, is GAGVSQSPRYKVTKRGQDVALRCDPISGHVSLYWYRQALGQGPEFLTYFNYEAQQDKSGLPNDRFSAERPEGSISTLTIQRTEQRDSAMYRCASSLGGLNSPLHFGNGTRLTVT.